This paragraph covers one TCR beta chain sequence. In the study's own analysis: Cell counts per sample came from amplifying reference gene primers. The assay was immunoSEQ multiplex PCR, and TCRdb's table has in-frame clones only and misses some. V and J calls plus clone size are reproduced from that table; the DNA served to infer D and trimming. The sample includes around 70,000 clones, approximately 90% of them seen just once. The Seattle patients joined while their infection was active and were tracked longitudinally afterward. This entry is derived from a study of blood T cell repertoires in COVID-19. About the research overall: The United States, Italy and Spain provided the acute and convalescent COVID-19 samples. In each case, the material was cDNA or gDNA derived from T cells, B-cell-depleted T cells, or PBMCs.

The sample was peripheral blood. The receptor comes from a man aged 45-65 years with COVID-19, enrolled during active disease.

CDR3 sequence reads: CASSERGQGRQRAYEQYF. The CDR3 region has the DNA TGTGCCAGCAGTGAAAGGGGACAGGGCCGACAGAGAGCCTACGAGCAGTACTTC. The genes are TRBV25-1 and TRBJ2-7; 9 bases match TRBD1. V shed 2 bases, J shed 2 bases, and the junction held 13 bases outside the gene matches. The CDR3 spans 18 residues. Germline V CDR1 and CDR2: MGHDK, SYGVNS.